This is a list of T cell receptor beta chains from one sample in a study of response to subunit inactivated influenza vaccine. TCRdb processed the RT-PCR reads anew with MiXCR; each CDR3 protein has one entry. Among 450,000 to 600,000 distinct CDR3 sequences listed, about 15% were seen once. Sequencing used CD4+ T cells sorted from PBMCs, obtained about 23 months after vaccination. Every receptor here comes from a man aged 50 to 69 who received an inactivated influenza vaccine. Both conserved end residues are part of each CDR3. The D gene is left open where the match is weak. Not every row has a clone size; where given, it reads once, few, many or a size class.

D: -
V: TRBV12-3/TRBV12-4
J: TRBJ2-2
size: many
DNA: TGTGCCACCAGCGTGGGGAATCCCGGGGAGCTGTTTTTT
CDR3: CATSVGNPGELFF

D: TRBD1
V: TRBV5-1
J: TRBJ2-7
size: many
DNA: TGCGCCAGCAGCGAGACAGGGCAAGAGCAGTACTTC
CDR3: CASSETGQEQYF

D: -
V: TRBV19
J: TRBJ2-5
size: -
DNA: TGTGCCAGTAGTAACAGAGAGCAAGAGACCCAGTACTTC
CDR3: CASSNREQETQYF

D: -
V: TRBV5-6
J: TRBJ2-5
size: few
DNA: TGTGCCAGCAGCGGACACAGGGTACTCCAAGAGACCCAGTACTTC
CDR3: CASSGHRVLQETQYF

D: -
V: TRBV10-2
J: TRBJ2-1
size: -
DNA: TGCGCCAGCAGTGCCCCCGACCCGAGTGCCTACAATGAGCAGTTCTTC
CDR3: CASSAPDPSAYNEQFF

D: TRBD1
V: TRBV7-2
J: TRBJ1-2
size: few
DNA: TGTGCCAGCAGCCGGACAGGGACCTATGGCTACACCTTC
CDR3: CASSRTGTYGYTF

D: TRBD1
V: TRBV5-1
J: TRBJ2-1
size: -
DNA: TGCGCCAGCAGCTTGGGAGGGGGACAGGGGGCTGAGCAGTTCTTC
CDR3: CASSLGGGQGAEQFF

D: -
V: TRBV9
J: TRBJ1-1
size: -
DNA: TGTGCCAGCAGCGCCCTTGGGGCGAACACTGAAGCTTTCTTT
CDR3: CASSALGANTEAFF

D: -
V: TRBV5-1
J: TRBJ2-1
size: few
DNA: TGCGCCAGCAGCTTGGGACTTAGCCCCCACAATGAGCAGTTCTTC
CDR3: CASSLGLSPHNEQFF

D: -
V: TRBV5-1
J: TRBJ2-7
size: few
DNA: TGCGCCAGCAGCTTGATCCCCAGGGGCGTTTTAAGCTCCTACGAGCAGTACTTC
CDR3: CASSLIPRGVLSSYEQYF

D: -
V: TRBV6-5
J: TRBJ2-7
size: many
DNA: TGTGCCAGCAGTTATGGTTCGCCCCGAACCTACGAGCAGTACTTC
CDR3: CASSYGSPRTYEQYF

D: -
V: TRBV2
J: TRBJ2-4
size: many
DNA: TGTGCCAGCAGAGGGGGAGGAGGTGTGTCGGCTCAGTACTTC
CDR3: CASRGGGGVSAQYF

D: -
V: TRBV12-3/TRBV12-4
J: TRBJ1-2
size: -
DNA: TGTGCCAGCCAACCTTCGGGGCAGGGGCAAGGCTACACCTTC
CDR3: CASQPSGQGQGYTF

D: -
V: TRBV3-1
J: TRBJ2-5
size: -
DNA: TGTGCCAGCAGCCCTCGGACGGGGACGCGGGAGACCCAGTACTTC
CDR3: CASSPRTGTRETQYF

D: -
V: TRBV7-3
J: TRBJ2-2
size: many
DNA: TGTGCCAGCAGCTTGAGGGGCGGGGAGCTGTTTTTT
CDR3: CASSLRGGELFF

D: -
V: TRBV12-3/TRBV12-4
J: TRBJ2-2
size: many
DNA: TGTGCCAGCAGTTTACTACGACCCGGGGAGCTGTTTTTT
CDR3: CASSLLRPGELFF

D: TRBD2
V: TRBV5-6
J: TRBJ2-3
size: -
DNA: TGTGCCAGCAGCTTCGGGAGCGGGGTATATAGCACAGATACGCAGTATTTT
CDR3: CASSFGSGVYSTDTQYF

D: -
V: TRBV15
J: TRBJ1-5
size: few
DNA: TGTGCCACCAGCAGAGATCAACAGCCCCAGCATTTT
CDR3: CATSRDQQPQHF

D: -
V: TRBV4-3
J: TRBJ2-1
size: few
DNA: TGCGCCAGCAGCCAAGATGGGGACGCTTGGAATGAGCAGTTCTTC
CDR3: CASSQDGDAWNEQFF

D: -
V: TRBV7-2
J: TRBJ1-5
size: -
DNA: TGTGCCAGCAGCGCGGGGCCCGATCAGCCCCAGCATTTT
CDR3: CASSAGPDQPQHF

D: -
V: TRBV5-5
J: TRBJ2-5
size: -
DNA: TGTGCCAGCAGCCTTACGGTGAAAGGAGAGACCCAGTACTTC
CDR3: CASSLTVKGETQYF